This T cell receptor beta chain was sequenced in a study of technical replicates of blood from a handful of donors. Only in-frame clones appear in the TCRdb table, and some are missing; sequencing was by immunoSEQ multiplex PCR. This sample carries about 88,000 clones, about 95% of them seen once, and the ten largest clones take 0.34%. In germline, CDR1 is ENHRY, CDR2 SYGVKD. CDR3 length: 15 residues. Trimming stripped 0 bases from V and 2 bases from J, with 11 bases between. J is TRBJ2-7 and V is TRBV10-3, with no clear D. The TCR originated in a human donor in good health. Sample: T cells isolated from PBMCs. The CDR3: CAISESKEATYEQYF. Here the CDR3 DNA reads TGTGCCATCAGTGAGTCGAAAGAAGCGACCTACGAGCAGTACTTC.